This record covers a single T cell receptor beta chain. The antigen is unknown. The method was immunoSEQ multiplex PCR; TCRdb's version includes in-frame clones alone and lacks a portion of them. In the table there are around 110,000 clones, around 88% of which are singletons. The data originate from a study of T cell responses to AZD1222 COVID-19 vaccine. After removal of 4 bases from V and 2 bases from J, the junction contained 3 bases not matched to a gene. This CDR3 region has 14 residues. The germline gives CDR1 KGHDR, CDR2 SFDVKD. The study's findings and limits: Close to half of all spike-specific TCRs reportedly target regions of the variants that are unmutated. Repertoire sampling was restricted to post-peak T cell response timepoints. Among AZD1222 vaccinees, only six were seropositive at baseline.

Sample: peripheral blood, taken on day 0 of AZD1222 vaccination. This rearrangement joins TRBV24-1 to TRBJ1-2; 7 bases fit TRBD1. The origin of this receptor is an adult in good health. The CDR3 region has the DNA TGTGCCACCAGTGACCGACAGGGAAACTATGGCTACACCTTC. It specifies CATSDRQGNYGYTF.